Listed here are 6 T cell receptor beta chains from one sample, sequenced in a study of shared clonotypes between healthy human individuals. Sequenced by immunoSEQ multiplex PCR; TCRdb stores in-frame clones only, minus some. Found here are around 500,000 clones, around 80% of them singletons; the top ten hold 10% to 15%. Material for sequencing was PBMCs. These receptors were taken from a woman aged 40 to 50 in good health. Some clones in this sample may be carry-over from other donors' samples.

The chain uses TRBV28 and TRBJ2-1; D is possibly TRBD1 or TRBD2 (6 bases each). V shed 7 bases and J shed 4 bases, with 26 bases lying between them. Germline V gene lookup returns CDR1 MDHEN and CDR2 SYDVKM. This CDR3 region has 18 residues. The DNA of the CDR3 is TGTGCCAGCACCTTACAGGGACTCGGCCTAGCTGGGTACAATGAGCAGTTCTTC. Its translation is CASTLQGLGLAGYNEQFF.

This chain links TRBV5-1 with TRBJ2-7; D call uncertain. Germline loops: CDR1 SGHRS, CDR2 YFSETQ. V was trimmed by 4 bases and J by 2 bases, leaving 10 bases between them. The CDR3 spans 13 residues. In DNA form, the CDR3 reads TGCGCCAGCAGCCCCCCAGTGGCCTACGAGCAGTACTTC. Translation gives CASSPPVAYEQYF.

Of note for this clone: One base separates it from a far larger clone, so it is likely a read error. This chain connects TRBV5-6 to TRBJ2-1, with 11 bases fitting TRBD2. Germline V CDR1 and CDR2: SGHDT, YYEEEE. This CDR3 contains 15 residues. The CDR3 region is CAISLLAGVVNEQFF. The CDR3 nucleotides read TGTGCCATCAGCTTACTAGCGGGAGTAGTAAATGAGCAGTTCTTC.

The chain links TRBV27 to TRBJ2-1; a weak D match, TRBD1 (7 bases). Germline lookup yields CDR1 MNHEY and CDR2 SMNVEV (reference sequence). This CDR3 is built from 13 residues. V shed 6 bases and J shed 6 bases, with 12 bases lying between them. This chain's CDR3 is CASSFQGGNEQFF. As DNA, the CDR3 is TGTGCCAGCAGCTTTCAGGGGGGCAATGAGCAGTTCTTC.

In DNA form, the CDR3 reads TGTGCCTCCCTTTCCCCCAAGGCTGGAACCGGGGAGCTGTTTTTT. It specifies CASLSPKAGTGELFF. The chain couples TRBV2 to TRBJ2-2, with D unresolved. Germline V CDR1 and CDR2: SNHLY, FYNNEI. Trimming removed 11 bases from V and 5 bases from J, with 21 bases in between. The CDR3 extends over 15 amino acids.

The V and J genes are TRBV6-1 and TRBJ2-1; 8 nucleotides align to TRBD2. Germline V gene lookup returns CDR1 MNHNS and CDR2 SASEGT. Trimming removed 4 bases from V and 0 bases from J; junction bases left unmatched: 14. This CDR3 is built from 19 residues. This CDR3 reads CASSAPGLVRVSSYNEQFF. The CDR3 nucleotides read TGTGCCAGCAGTGCCCCGGGACTAGTAAGAGTTAGCTCCTACAATGAGCAGTTCTTC.